One and the same sample provided the 3 T cell receptor beta chains below, sequenced in a study of blood T cell repertoires in COVID-19. The data were produced by immunoSEQ multiplex PCR, yet TCRdb's version contains in-frame clones alone and is incomplete. The data contain around 160,000 clones, more than 70% of them singletons. Source material: peripheral blood. All receptors come from a human donor in a cohort sampled during active COVID-19.

Turning to this clone: One end of the junction fails to match germline, which may point to a read error. The chain recombines TRBV7-7 with TRBJ2-7, with D tentatively TRBD2 (6 bases). This CDR3 has 15 residues. Germline V lookup: CDR1 SSHAT, CDR2 FNYEAQ (reference sequence). CDR3 DNA sequence: TGTGCTAGCAGCTTAGCGCAGGGAGGCTCCTACGAGCAGTACTTC. Its translation is CASSLAQGGSYEQYF.

The chain uses TRBV7-3 and TRBJ2-1; 13 nucleotides align to TRBD2. This CDR3 is built from 15 residues. After removal of 5 bases from V and 9 bases from J, the junction contained 7 bases not matched to a gene. From germline, CDR1 is SGHTA and CDR2 FQGTGA. Here the CDR3 reads CASSLTSGGAVEQFF. CDR3 DNA: TGTGCCAGCAGCCTTACTAGCGGGGGGGCAGTTGAGCAGTTCTTC.

Worth noting for this clone: Other DNA sequences from this sample encode an identical CDR3 as well. The chain employs TRBV18 and TRBJ2-7; a possible D gene is TRBD1 (5 bases). The CDR3 is 12 amino acids. Trimming left V 6 bases short and J 3 bases short, with 9 bases between. Germline-derived CDR1 and CDR2 are KGHSH and LQKENI. The CDR3 loop is CASSRDSYEQYF. The CDR3 bases are TGTGCCAGCTCCCGCGACAGCTACGAGCAGTACTTC. The whole variable domain, remainder taken from reference TRBV18 and TRBJ2-7, is NAGVMQNPRHLVRRRGQEARLRCSPMKGHSHVYWYRQLPEEGLKFMVYLQKENIIDESGMPKERFSAEFPKEGPSILRIQQVVRGDSAAYFCASSRDSYEQYFGPGTRLTVT.